These 2 T cell receptor beta chains originate from one sample sequenced in a study of lymphopenia after photon versus proton radiotherapy. Profiling relied on immunoSEQ multiplex PCR, and the TCRdb table lists in-frame clones only, not all of them. This sample has approximately 160,000 clones, with around nine tenths found just once. Sequenced here: peripheral blood, sampled from a patient treated with photon-based radiotherapy. Receptors were obtained from a man in his fifties or sixties with gastric cancer.

The gene calls are TRBV7-9 and TRBJ1-3, with D maybe TRBD1 (5 bases). The CDR3 has 14 residues. Germline assignment: CDR1 SEHNR and CDR2 FQNEAQ (reference sequence). With 5 bases removed from V and 0 bases from J, the gap between germline ends came to 8 bases. The CDR3 protein is CASSLDNSGNTIYF. The CDR3 nucleotides read TGTGCCAGCAGCCTGGACAACTCTGGAAACACCATATATTTT.

This chain joins TRBV21-1 and TRBJ2-7; the table gives TRBD2 as D, unverified against the DNA. TRBV21-1 is an annotated pseudogene. The length of the CDR3 is 11 residues. This CDR3 is CASSNGYEQYF. The CDR3, as DNA: TGTGCCAGCAGCAACGGTTACGAGCAGTACTTC.